This T cell receptor (beta chain) was documented in a study of OX40 agonist ivuxolimab in advanced cancers. Background on the study: Hepatocellular carcinoma, melanoma, renal cell or head and neck cancer was diagnosed in the dose-escalation patients. Three individuals attained partial responses, comprising one hepatocellular carcinoma case and two cutaneous melanoma cases.

CDR3 size: 12 residues. The V gene lost 4 bases and the J gene lost 10 bases, with 14 bases spanning the gap. CDR1 and CDR2 from the germline V gene are SGDLS and YYNGEE. The assay was immunoSEQ multiplex PCR, and TCRdb's table has in-frame clones only and misses some. The sample shows nearly 25,000 clones, 65% to 85% of them seen only once. About this clone itself: Its antigen is still unknown.

Patients who had autoimmune disease history or got systemic immunosuppression were left out. Study observations and caveats: Normalized T-cell clonal expansion was also low in some nonresponders.

The sequence was obtained from an adult with an advanced solid tumor such as melanoma, head and neck, liver or kidney cancer. The sample here was CD4+ or CD8+ T cells sorted from blood, taken in a trial of the OX40 agonist ivuxolimab. The chain links TRBV9 to TRBJ1-1; D remains unclear. In nucleotides, the CDR3 is TGTGCCAGCAGCCAAACAGACATTCCAGCTTTCTTT. It codes for CASSQTDIPAFF. Full variable domain (rest looked up from reference TRBV9 and TRBJ1-1): DSGVTQTPKHLITATGQRVTLRCSPRSGDLSVYWYQQSLDQGLQFLIQYYNGEERAKGNILERFSAQQFPDLHSELNLSSLELGDSALYFCASSQTDIPAFFGQGTRLTVV.